This T cell receptor (beta chain) was recovered during a study of OX40 agonist ivuxolimab in advanced cancers. Measured with immunoSEQ multiplex PCR; TCRdb has only the in-frame clones, and not every one. The sample consists of fewer than 65,000 clones, approximately 86% of them appearing once. The CDR3 has 14 residues. Trimming stripped 4 bases from V and 5 bases from J, with 12 bases between. Germline CDR1 and CDR2: SEHNR and FQNEAQ (reference sequence). The sample here was CD4+ or CD8+ T cells sorted from blood, taken in a trial of the OX40 agonist ivuxolimab. The chain couples TRBV7-9 to TRBJ2-1; D not certain. The sequence derives from an adult with an advanced solid tumor such as melanoma, head and neck, liver or kidney cancer. The CDR3 loop is CASSSRHRNNEQFF. CDR3 nucleotide sequence: TGTGCCAGCAGCTCCCGACATAGGAACAATGAGCAGTTCTTC.